The clone carrying this T cell receptor beta chain was counted at least ten times. No antigen is known for it. Noted time point: newly diagnosed GD, antithyroid drugs for less than 3 months. Isolated PBMC RNA provided the starting material for the TCR library. Germline CDR1 SQVTM, CDR2 ANQGSEA. V lost 7 bases, J lost 1 base, and 11 bases lay in between. The CDR3 is 12 amino acids. This entry belongs to a study of regulatory T cells in long-lasting Graves disease. Background on the study: The antithyroid drugs taken by newly diagnosed Graves' patients had been used for under 3 months. Study-level results: Persistent Graves' patients showed reduced TCR diversity versus newly diagnosed patients.

To make TCR beta libraries, researchers used iRepertoire HTBI primers and Arm-PCR of CDR3 regions. TCRdb used MiXCR to reprocess the multiplex PCR reads, holding one entry per CDR3 protein. The data show approximately 210,000 distinct CDR3 sequences, around 18% seen once. The receptor's source is a female donor with Graves disease. This sequence joins TRBV29-1 and TRBJ2-7; D gene ambiguous. Sequencing used peripheral blood mononuclear cells (PBMCs), obtained at new diagnosis, from a patient treated with antithyroid drugs. Written as DNA, the CDR3 is TGCAGCGCCGCTGAGCAGTCCTACGAGCAGTACTTC. It translates to CSAAEQSYEQYF.